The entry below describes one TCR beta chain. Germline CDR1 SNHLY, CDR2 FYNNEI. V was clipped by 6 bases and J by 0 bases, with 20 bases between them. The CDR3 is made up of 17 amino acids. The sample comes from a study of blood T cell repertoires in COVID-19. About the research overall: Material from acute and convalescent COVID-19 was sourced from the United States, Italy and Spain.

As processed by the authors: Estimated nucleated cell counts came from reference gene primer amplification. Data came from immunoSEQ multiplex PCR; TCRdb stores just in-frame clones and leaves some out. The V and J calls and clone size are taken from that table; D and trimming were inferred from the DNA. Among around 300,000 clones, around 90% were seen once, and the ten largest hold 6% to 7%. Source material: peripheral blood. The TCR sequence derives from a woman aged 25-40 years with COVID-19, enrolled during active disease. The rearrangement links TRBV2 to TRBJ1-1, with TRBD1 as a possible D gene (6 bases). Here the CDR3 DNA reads TGTGCCAGCAGCAGGGACAACGCCATAATGATGAACACTGAAGCTTTCTTT. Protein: CASSRDNAIMMNTEAFF. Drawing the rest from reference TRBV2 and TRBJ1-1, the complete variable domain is EPEVTQTPSHQVTQMGQEVILRCVPISNHLYFYWYRQILGQKVEFLVSFYNNEISEKSEIFDDQFSVERPDGSNFTLKIRSTKLEDSAMYFCASSRDNAIMMNTEAFFGQGTRLTVV.